This T cell receptor beta chain was sequenced during a study of cytomegalovirus exposure and HLA in healthy donors. For the study at large: For the roughly 400 genotyped donors, 65% to 90% fell within the Caucasian-associated ancestry cluster. General study points: Rare TCR sequences dominated, though some public TCRs recurred in many donors.

The PCR had 60 Vbeta and 13 Jbeta primers. The assay was immunoSEQ multiplex PCR, and TCRdb's table has in-frame clones only and misses some. Of 140,000 to 150,000 clones listed, under 85% are singletons. About this clone itself: The antigen remains unidentified.

The CDR3 is 14 amino acids. Looked up from germline, CDR1 is MNHNS and CDR2 is SASEGT. V dropped 4 bases and J dropped 0 bases, with 9 bases sitting between them. The TCR comes from a woman in her 40s in good health and CMV-seropositive. The chain carries TRBV6-1 and TRBJ1-1; the D gene is possibly TRBD1 (5 bases). The sequenced material came from PBMCs. CDR3 residues: CASSGQPMNTEAFF. CDR3 DNA: TGTGCCAGCAGTGGACAGCCTATGAACACTGAAGCTTTCTTT.